One sample yielded the 24 T cell receptor beta chains listed below, sequenced in a study of T cell responses to AZD1222 COVID-19 vaccine. The assay was immunoSEQ multiplex PCR, and TCRdb's table has in-frame clones only and misses some. This sample yields 70,000 to 95,000 clones, of which 75% to 95% are seen a single time; around 28% belongs to the top ten. Specimen: peripheral blood, collected 28 days after the second AZD1222 dose. These TCRs come from an adult who received the AZD1222 COVID-19 vaccine.

The gene calls are TRBV5-1 and TRBJ2-3; possibly TRBD2 for D (6 bases). V was clipped by 3 bases and J by 5 bases, with 16 bases between them. The germline V gene encodes CDR1 SGHRS and CDR2 YFSETQ. CDR3 length: 15 amino acids. The CDR3 DNA sequence: TGCGCCAGCAGCTCCCTCCGCGGGATAGGAGATACGCAGTATTTT. Translated: CASSSLRGIGDTQYF.

This sequence joins TRBV7-2 and TRBJ2-7; D is uncertain. The CDR3 spans 11 residues. Per the germline V gene, CDR1 is SGHTA and CDR2 is FQGNSA. The V end was cut by 5 bases, the J end by 1 base, with 3 bases between. CDR3 sequence (DNA): TGTGCCAGCAGCATTTCCTACGAGCAGTACTTC. Its translation: CASSISYEQYF. Using reference TRBV7-2 and TRBJ2-7 for the parts outside the CDR3, the full variable domain is GAGVSQSPSNKVTEKGKDVELRCDPISGHTALYWYRQSLGQGLEFLIYFQGNSAPDKSGLPSDRFSAERTGGSVSTLTIQRTQQEDSAVYLCASSISYEQYFGPGTRLTVT.

The CDR3 DNA reads as TGTGCCAGCAGTTTAGCTGGAGCGGCGAGCTCCTACGAGCAGTACTTC. It is translated as CASSLAGAASSYEQYF. This sequence joins TRBV28 and TRBJ2-7; possible D gene TRBD2, 5 bases. Trimming removed 2 bases from V and 0 bases from J, with 14 bases in between. The CDR3 spans 16 residues. The germline V gene encodes CDR1 MDHEN and CDR2 SYDVKM.

This clone has a handful of counts. The chain carries TRBV11-3 and TRBJ1-1; D unresolved. This CDR3 has 14 amino acids. Germline V lookup: CDR1 SGHNT, CDR2 YENEEA. V gave up 1 base and J gave up 1 base, with 7 bases separating them. The CDR3 loop reads CASSLGHQNTEAFF. CDR3 nucleotides: TGTGCCAGCAGCTTAGGACACCAGAACACTGAAGCTTTCTTT.

The V and J genes are TRBV30 and TRBJ2-5; D tentatively fits TRBD1 or TRBD2 (5 bases each). This CDR3 contains 15 residues. With 5 bases removed from V and 5 bases from J, the gap between germline ends came to 21 bases. CDR1 GTSNPN and CDR2 SVGIG come from the germline V gene (reference sequence). The CDR3 DNA sequence: TGTGCCTGGCTACACCCTTCCGGGACGAGGGAGACCCAGTACTTC. As protein: CAWLHPSGTRETQYF.

This chain joins TRBV6-5 and TRBJ1-1; the D is unclear. The V gene lost 5 bases and the J gene lost 13 bases, with 23 bases spanning the gap. The CDR3 runs 14 residues. The germline gives CDR1 MNHEY, CDR2 SVGAGI. CDR3: CASSQVGFHRGGFF. Here the CDR3 DNA reads TGTGCCAGCAGTCAGGTGGGGTTCCACCGGGGAGGTTTCTTT.

DNA of the CDR3: TGTGCCAGCACCGACCCACGCTCTGGAAACACCATATATTTT. It is translated as CASTDPRSGNTIYF. J is TRBJ1-3 and V is TRBV2; D is unresolved. Looked up from germline, CDR1 is SNHLY and CDR2 is FYNNEI. The CDR3 sequence is 14 residues long. Trimming left V 7 bases short and J 0 bases short, with 10 bases between. The whole variable domain, remainder taken from reference TRBV2 and TRBJ1-3, is EPEVTQTPSHQVTQMGQEVILRCVPISNHLYFYWYRQILGQKVEFLVSFYNNEISEKSEIFDDQFSVERPDGSNFTLKIRSTKLEDSAMYFCASTDPRSGNTIYFGEGSWLTVV.

The chain uses TRBV7-2 and TRBJ2-1; D is uncertain. The germline V gene has CDR1 SGHTA and CDR2 FQGNSA. Trimming took off 0 bases at V and 0 bases at J, with 12 bases between the two ends. CDR3 length: 17 residues. CDR3 sequence (DNA): TGTGCCAGCAGCTTAGCTATTCTGGCGAGCTCCTACAATGAGCAGTTCTTC. It yields the protein CASSLAILASSYNEQFF.

The chain carries TRBV3-1 (or the pseudogene TRBV3-2) and TRBJ1-2; the D gene is possibly TRBD1 (6 bases). V shed 3 bases and J shed 0 bases, with 17 bases lying between them. From germline, CDR1 is LGHDT and CDR2 YNNKEL (reference sequence). This CDR3 has 17 residues. CDR3 sequence (DNA): TGTGCCAGCAGCCAGGCATTCAGGGACACCTCTAACTATGGCTACACCTTC. Encoded protein: CASSQAFRDTSNYGYTF.

This chain joins TRBV6-5 and TRBJ1-2, with D unresolved. The V gene's germline CDR1 is MNHEY and CDR2 SVGAGI. This CDR3 spans 13 amino acids. The germline V and J ends were trimmed by 5 bases and 8 bases, with 15 bases remaining between them. The CDR3 loop is CASSPHSKGGYTF. DNA of the CDR3: TGTGCCAGCAGTCCCCACTCCAAGGGCGGCTACACCTTC.

This chain joins TRBV6-5 and TRBJ2-1; TRBD2 aligns across 10 bases. Trimming took 5 bases from V and 10 from J; bases not matched to a gene: 11. This CDR3 is 15 amino acids long. Germline V gene sequence: CDR1 MNHEY, CDR2 SVGAGI. CDR3 nucleotides: TGTGCCAGCAGTCAAACTGGACTAGCGGATAACGAGCAGTTCTTC. Encoded protein: CASSQTGLADNEQFF.

This CDR3 is CASSIDRDNEQFF. CDR3 DNA: TGTGCCAGCAGCATCGACAGGGACAATGAGCAGTTCTTC. J is TRBJ2-1 and V is TRBV28; TRBD1 matches 7 bases. This CDR3 spans 13 amino acids. The V gene end was trimmed by 6 bases and the J gene end by 5 bases; junction bases not matched to a gene: 4. CDR1 MDHEN and CDR2 SYDVKM come from the germline V gene.

The J gene is TRBJ1-1, the V gene TRBV7-9; D ambiguous. Trimming took 10 bases from V and 1 from J, leaving 7 bases between them. CDR3 length equals 11 residues. Germline V gene data show CDR1 as SEHNR and CDR2 as FQNEAQ (reference sequence). CDR3 sequence (DNA): TGTGCCACCGAGTGGAACACTGAAGCTTTCTTT. It yields the protein CATEWNTEAFF.

The chain is built from TRBV18 and TRBJ2-7; D is undetermined. The CDR3 has 13 residues. The germline V gene encodes CDR1 KGHSH and CDR2 LQKENI. Trimming stripped 3 bases from V and 0 bases from J, with 6 bases between. CDR3 coding DNA: TGTGCCAGCTCACCCCCCGGCTCCTACGAGCAGTACTTC. Protein sequence: CASSPPGSYEQYF.

The rearrangement links TRBV19 to TRBJ1-5; the D is unclear. V lost 3 bases and J 7 bases, leaving 10 bases between the germline ends. This CDR3 spans 13 amino acids. Germline V gene lookup returns CDR1 LNHDA and CDR2 SQIVND (reference sequence). As DNA, the CDR3 is TGTGCCAGTAGTATTGGTAACGGGCAGCCCCAGCATTTT. It translates to CASSIGNGQPQHF.

This chain links TRBV5-1 with TRBJ2-3; TRBD2 matches 13 bases. This CDR3 comprises 16 residues. Germline V lookup: CDR1 SGHRS, CDR2 YFSETQ. The junction had 4 bases not matched to a gene; V was cut back by 3 bases and J by 3 bases. CDR3 region: CASSSRLAGGTDTQYF. For the CDR3, the DNA is TGCGCCAGCAGCTCCCGACTAGCGGGAGGTACAGATACGCAGTATTTT. Looking up the rest from reference TRBV5-1 and TRBJ2-3 gives the full variable domain: KAGVTQTPRYLIKTRGQQVTLSCSPISGHRSVSWYQQTPGQGLQFLFEYFSETQRNKGNFPGRFSGRQFSNSRSEMNVSTLELGDSALYLCASSSRLAGGTDTQYFGPGTRLTVL.

This clone showed up just once. The chain couples TRBV6-4 to TRBJ1-2, with 12 nucleotides matching TRBD1. This CDR3 spans 14 amino acids. Germline assignment: CDR1 MRHNA and CDR2 SNTAGT. The J segment lost 6 bases and the V segment lost 8 bases, leaving 7 bases of the junction unmatched. The CDR3 bases are TGTGCCAGCGCCTGGGACAGGGGGCAAGATGGCTACACCTTC. This encodes CASAWDRGQDGYTF.

The sample holds a few counts of this clone. The rearrangement uses TRBV4-3 and TRBJ1-6, with D uncertain. The CDR3 extends over 14 amino acids. Trimming pared 3 bases from V and 7 bases from J, leaving 10 bases between. The germline gives CDR1 LGHNA, CDR2 YSLEER. CDR3 coding DNA: TGCGCCAGCAGCCAGAACAGTGAAAATTCACCCCTCCACTTT. Translation: CASSQNSENSPLHF.

The chain couples TRBV29-1 to TRBJ1-4; D call uncertain. Germline CDR1 is SQVTM and CDR2 is ANQGSEA. The V and J ends lost 2 bases and 4 bases respectively, with 8 bases between them. There are 13 residues in the CDR3. The CDR3 DNA sequence: TGCAGCGTTGAAAAGGGTGATAATGAAAAACTGTTTTTT. Its translation is CSVEKGDNEKLFF. The full variable domain, with the rest looked up from reference TRBV29-1 and TRBJ1-4, is SAVISQKPSRDICQRGTSLTIQCQVDSQVTMMFWYRQQPGQSLTLIATANQGSEATYESGFVIDKFPISRPNLTFSTLTVSNMSPEDSSIYLCSVEKGDNEKLFFGSGTQLSVL.

V and J are TRBV3-1 (or the pseudogene TRBV3-2) and TRBJ2-3; perhaps TRBD1 as D (6 bases). Germline values: CDR1 LGHDT, CDR2 YNNKEL (reference sequence). Between the trimmed V and J ends, which lost 3 bases and 5 bases, there was a span of 15 bases. The CDR3 runs 15 residues. The CDR3, as DNA: TGTGCCAGCAGCCAGCCCTCAGGGGCCGGAGATACGCAGTATTTT. Amino acids: CASSQPSGAGDTQYF.

The chain uses TRBV11-2 and TRBJ2-7, with D uncertain. CDR1 SGHAT and CDR2 FQNNGV come from the germline V gene. V was shortened by 6 bases and J by 0 bases, with 6 bases between the two germline ends. The CDR3 totals 12 residues. CDR3 region: CASSYFSYEQYF. The CDR3 region has the DNA TGTGCCAGCAGTTACTTCTCCTACGAGCAGTACTTC.

Points on this clone: Other nucleotide sequences from this sample produce the same CDR3. CDR3 in DNA: TGTGCCAGCAGCCCCGGAGCGCGCGATCAGCCCCAGCATTTT. Translation gives CASSPGARDQPQHF. V usage is TRBV7-9 and J usage is TRBJ1-5; D remains unclear. Germline CDR1 SEHNR, CDR2 FQNEAQ (reference sequence). V gave up 5 bases and J gave up 5 bases, with 13 bases separating them. CDR3 length: 14 amino acids.

CDR3 region: CASRLGTSGAYEQYF. The CDR3 coding sequence is TGTGCCAGCAGATTAGGGACTAGCGGGGCCTACGAGCAGTACTTC. The J gene is TRBJ2-7, the V gene TRBV5-4; the match to TRBD2 covers 13 bases. The CDR3 is 15 amino acids. Germline trimming cut 5 bases from V and 2 bases from J; bases unmatched to any gene: 4. Germline V lookup: CDR1 SGHNT, CDR2 YYREEE (reference sequence).

To note about this clone: An end of the junction differs from the germline gene, which may be a read error. The genes are TRBV7-2 and TRBJ1-5, with D possibly TRBD1 on 5 matching bases. The CDR3 totals 14 residues. Germline V gene sequence: CDR1 SGHTA, CDR2 FQGNSA. CDR3 in amino acids: CASSLAKGNQPQHF. CDR3 nucleotide sequence: TGTGCCAGCAGCCTAGCTAAGGGGAATCAGCCCCAGCATTTT.